Reported below is one T cell receptor beta chain. Its antigen is unidentified. The data stem from a study of cytomegalovirus exposure and HLA in healthy donors. The study, taken as a whole, reports: Researchers had no immune exposure information except CMV serostatus available. Later analysis identified a missense DCLRE1C variant that was linked to TCR beta V- and J-gene trimming. Analysis performed later found about 18,000 TCR beta sequences associated with HLA alleles at 0.05 false discovery rate. DRB1 had the most TCR associations and HLA-C the fewest, a later analysis found, with rates varying by HLA locus.

With 60 Vbeta and 13 Jbeta primers, the PCR was carried out. This table comes from immunoSEQ multiplex PCR, and its TCRdb copy is limited to in-frame clones, with some not included. This table holds about 200,000 clones, over 75% found once. Per the germline V gene, CDR1 is SGDLS and CDR2 is YYNGEE. This CDR3 spans 11 amino acids. The V segment lost 7 bases and the J segment 4 bases; nucleotides outside the gene matches: 1. The TCR originated in a boy younger than 10 in good health and CMV-seronegative. Input material: PBMCs. J is TRBJ1-2 and V is TRBV9; TRBD1 agrees at 7 bases. The CDR3 DNA is TGTGCCAGCTCAGGGGGCTATGGCTACACCTTC. Its translation is CASSGGYGYTF.